A selection of T cell receptor beta chains follows, all from one sample in a study of CD4 T cells in relation to SARS-CoV-2 and coronaviruses. Produced via immunoSEQ multiplex PCR; TCRdb's table is partial and in-frame only. Of roughly 36,000 clones in the sample, 70% to 90% were seen once. Material for sequencing was memory CD4+ T cells from PBMCs. The receptors were sampled from an adult with COVID-19. Both conserved end residues are trimmed from each CDR3. The order of the fields is V gene, D gene, J gene, CDR3 protein. The D gene is left open where the match is weak.

v_call: TRBV5-4
d_call: .
j_call: TRBJ1-3
cdr3_aa: ASSLDTANTIY

v_call: TRBV6-1
d_call: .
j_call: TRBJ1-2
cdr3_aa: ASSELDYGYT

v_call: TRBV7-2
d_call: TRBD2
j_call: TRBJ2-7
cdr3_aa: ASSLVLAGIYEQY

v_call: TRBV29-1
d_call: .
j_call: TRBJ1-2
cdr3_aa: SVLEGPYGYT

v_call: TRBV28
d_call: .
j_call: TRBJ2-2
cdr3_aa: ASSLWQDHTGELF

v_call: TRBV12-3/TRBV12-4
d_call: .
j_call: TRBJ1-5
cdr3_aa: ASSGGSNQPQH

v_call: TRBV28
d_call: TRBD1
j_call: TRBJ2-5
cdr3_aa: ASSQIDRGRETQY

v_call: TRBV24-1
d_call: .
j_call: TRBJ2-3
cdr3_aa: ATSDYSSTDTQY

v_call: TRBV7-2
d_call: .
j_call: TRBJ2-7
cdr3_aa: ASSQTNSYEQY

v_call: TRBV5-4
d_call: TRBD2
j_call: TRBJ2-2
cdr3_aa: ASSPTPGLAEINTGELF

v_call: TRBV30
d_call: .
j_call: TRBJ2-5
cdr3_aa: AFSGRETQY

v_call: TRBV10-1
d_call: .
j_call: TRBJ2-3
cdr3_aa: ASSDNLGSRTDTQY

v_call: TRBV7-9
d_call: .
j_call: TRBJ2-3
cdr3_aa: ASSLFDRRITDTQY

v_call: TRBV2
d_call: .
j_call: TRBJ1-4
cdr3_aa: ASRLQGRVNEKLF

v_call: TRBV18
d_call: TRBD2
j_call: TRBJ2-3
cdr3_aa: ASSPGGELTDTQY

v_call: TRBV5-1
d_call: .
j_call: TRBJ2-5
cdr3_aa: ASSSVETQY

v_call: TRBV24-1
d_call: .
j_call: TRBJ2-2
cdr3_aa: ATRTANTGELF

v_call: TRBV2
d_call: .
j_call: TRBJ1-5
cdr3_aa: ASSARAAQPQH

v_call: TRBV29-1
d_call: TRBD2
j_call: TRBJ2-7
cdr3_aa: SVRTGTSGNYEQY

v_call: TRBV5-1
d_call: .
j_call: TRBJ2-1
cdr3_aa: ASRSPPYNEQF

v_call: TRBV9
d_call: .
j_call: TRBJ2-1
cdr3_aa: ASSVSPLVLTLNEQF

v_call: TRBV4-2
d_call: TRBD1
j_call: TRBJ2-2
cdr3_aa: ASSQDPGTGGTGELF

v_call: TRBV15
d_call: TRBD1
j_call: TRBJ1-4
cdr3_aa: ATSRSRGRGGEKLF

v_call: TRBV29-1
d_call: TRBD2
j_call: TRBJ2-3
cdr3_aa: SVEGRAGGIDTQY

v_call: TRBV10-3
d_call: TRBD1
j_call: TRBJ1-2
cdr3_aa: AISELGQGDATYGYT

v_call: TRBV3-1/TRBV3-2
d_call: TRBD1
j_call: TRBJ1-5
cdr3_aa: ASSQGTGRNQPQH

v_call: TRBV11-2
d_call: .
j_call: TRBJ2-1
cdr3_aa: ASSSSRLSTNEQF

v_call: TRBV11-1
d_call: .
j_call: TRBJ2-7
cdr3_aa: ASSYREYSYEQY

v_call: TRBV18
d_call: .
j_call: TRBJ2-3
cdr3_aa: ASSPGTQSNTQY

v_call: TRBV7-3
d_call: TRBD1
j_call: TRBJ2-2
cdr3_aa: ASSVSGGQGYTGELF

v_call: TRBV6-6
d_call: TRBD1
j_call: TRBJ2-4
cdr3_aa: ASTGGTKNIQY

v_call: TRBV5-4
d_call: TRBD1
j_call: TRBJ2-7
cdr3_aa: ASSSPGQEFYEQY

v_call: TRBV5-5
d_call: TRBD1
j_call: TRBJ1-5
cdr3_aa: ASSLGTGDSNQPQH

v_call: TRBV4-2
d_call: .
j_call: TRBJ2-6
cdr3_aa: ASSQVSGKFTGANVLT

v_call: TRBV29-1
d_call: .
j_call: TRBJ2-1
cdr3_aa: SVEDRHSHNEQF

v_call: TRBV2
d_call: TRBD2
j_call: TRBJ2-4
cdr3_aa: ASRLGTIPVFAKNIQY

v_call: TRBV5-5
d_call: .
j_call: TRBJ2-5
cdr3_aa: ASSLKDGFETQY

v_call: TRBV5-1
d_call: .
j_call: TRBJ1-2
cdr3_aa: ASSLDSRSNYGYT

v_call: TRBV18
d_call: .
j_call: TRBJ1-4
cdr3_aa: ASSPQRANEKLF

v_call: TRBV6-5
d_call: .
j_call: TRBJ2-2
cdr3_aa: ASSLNTGELF

v_call: TRBV5-6
d_call: .
j_call: TRBJ1-3
cdr3_aa: ASSHLYSGNTIY

v_call: TRBV28
d_call: .
j_call: TRBJ2-3
cdr3_aa: ASTPFQQDTQY

v_call: TRBV6-5
d_call: TRBD1
j_call: TRBJ1-5
cdr3_aa: ASRTGSNQPQH

v_call: TRBV19
d_call: TRBD1
j_call: TRBJ1-6
cdr3_aa: ASSMQSGGDSPLH

v_call: TRBV6-5
d_call: TRBD2
j_call: TRBJ2-5
cdr3_aa: ASSYGGPGGETQY

v_call: TRBV6-5
d_call: TRBD1
j_call: TRBJ2-1
cdr3_aa: ASSRGQGSYNEQF

v_call: TRBV7-2
d_call: TRBD2
j_call: TRBJ2-7
cdr3_aa: ASSPIAGAYEQY

v_call: TRBV7-2
d_call: .
j_call: TRBJ1-2
cdr3_aa: ASSFRDGYGYT

v_call: TRBV6-8
d_call: TRBD1
j_call: TRBJ2-7
cdr3_aa: ASSYSIPGTATNYEQY

v_call: TRBV19
d_call: .
j_call: TRBJ2-7
cdr3_aa: ASSEQGVVGEQY

v_call: TRBV7-2
d_call: .
j_call: TRBJ2-1
cdr3_aa: ASSLKGDSYNEQF

v_call: TRBV5-4
d_call: TRBD1
j_call: TRBJ1-2
cdr3_aa: ASSLSGTGTYT

v_call: TRBV19
d_call: TRBD1
j_call: TRBJ2-1
cdr3_aa: ASSSDRGYSYNEQF

v_call: TRBV3-1/TRBV3-2
d_call: .
j_call: TRBJ2-3
cdr3_aa: ASSRTGGTDTQY

v_call: TRBV5-5
d_call: .
j_call: TRBJ2-5
cdr3_aa: ASSGSGQETQY

v_call: TRBV11-2
d_call: .
j_call: TRBJ2-1
cdr3_aa: ASSSSRHRGQF

v_call: TRBV6-5
d_call: .
j_call: TRBJ1-1
cdr3_aa: ASSFTQGRITEAF

v_call: TRBV5-6
d_call: TRBD2
j_call: TRBJ2-1
cdr3_aa: ASSLGLAGNEQF

v_call: TRBV2
d_call: TRBD1
j_call: TRBJ2-1
cdr3_aa: ASGDRGTYNEQF